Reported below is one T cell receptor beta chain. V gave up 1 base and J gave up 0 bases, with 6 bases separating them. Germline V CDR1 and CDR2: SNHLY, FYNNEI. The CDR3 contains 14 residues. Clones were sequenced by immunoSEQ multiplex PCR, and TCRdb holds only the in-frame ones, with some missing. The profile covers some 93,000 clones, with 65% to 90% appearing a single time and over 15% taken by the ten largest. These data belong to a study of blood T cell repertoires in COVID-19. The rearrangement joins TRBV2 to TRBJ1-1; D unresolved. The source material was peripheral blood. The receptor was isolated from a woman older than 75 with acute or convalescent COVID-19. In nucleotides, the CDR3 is TGTGCCAGCAGTGAAGTGCTAATGAACACTGAAGCTTTCTTT. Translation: CASSEVLMNTEAFF. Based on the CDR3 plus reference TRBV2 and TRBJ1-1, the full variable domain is EPEVTQTPSHQVTQMGQEVILRCVPISNHLYFYWYRQILGQKVEFLVSFYNNEISEKSEIFDDQFSVERPDGSNFTLKIRSTKLEDSAMYFCASSEVLMNTEAFFGQGTRLTVV.